This is a list of T cell receptor beta chains from one sample in a study of blood T cell repertoires in COVID-19. Assay: immunoSEQ multiplex PCR; the TCRdb copy retains only in-frame clones and omits some. Found here are some 190,000 clones, more than 85% of them singletons; the top ten hold about 1.1%. Sequenced material: peripheral blood. Receptors originate from a young man with acute or convalescent COVID-19. CDR3s include the opening cysteine and the closing phenylalanine or tryptophan. The D gene is left open where the match is weak. Only part of the rows carry a size: once, few, many, or a class if the clone is expanded.

v_call: TRBV5-8
d_call: TRBD2
clone_size: .
j_call: TRBJ2-3
cdr3_nt: TGTGCCAGCAGCTTGTTAGCGGGAGGTCGAACGCAGTATTTT
cdr3_aa: CASSLLAGGRTQYF

v_call: TRBV28
d_call: .
clone_size: .
j_call: TRBJ1-4
cdr3_nt: TGTGCCAGCAGAAGCGCAGGGATTTCGGCTGAAAAACTGTTTTTT
cdr3_aa: CASRSAGISAEKLFF

v_call: TRBV6-5
d_call: .
clone_size: .
j_call: TRBJ1-2
cdr3_nt: TGTGCCAGCAGTTGGGCGTTCCCCGAGGGTAACTATGGCTACACCTTC
cdr3_aa: CASSWAFPEGNYGYTF

v_call: TRBV5-1
d_call: .
clone_size: .
j_call: TRBJ2-6
cdr3_nt: TGCGCCAGCTCGCAACAGGAGTCGTCTGGGGCCAACGTCCTGACTTTC
cdr3_aa: CASSQQESSGANVLTF

v_call: TRBV28
d_call: .
clone_size: .
j_call: TRBJ1-6
cdr3_nt: TGTGCCAGCAGTTCCCCCCCAGGGCCCCTCCACTTT
cdr3_aa: CASSSPPGPLHF

v_call: TRBV13
d_call: .
clone_size: .
j_call: TRBJ1-1
cdr3_nt: TGTGCCAGCAGCGTACCGTACATGGAGGCTTTCTTT
cdr3_aa: CASSVPYMEAFF

v_call: TRBV5-1
d_call: .
clone_size: .
j_call: TRBJ2-7
cdr3_nt: TGCGCCAGCAGCTTCCTAGCTGATACCTACGAGCAGTACTTC
cdr3_aa: CASSFLADTYEQYF

v_call: TRBV7-3
d_call: .
clone_size: few
j_call: TRBJ1-1
cdr3_nt: TGTGCCAGCAGCTTAAACGCGGGCGGGAACACTGAAGCTTTCTTT
cdr3_aa: CASSLNAGGNTEAFF

v_call: TRBV2
d_call: .
clone_size: .
j_call: TRBJ2-1
cdr3_nt: TGTGCCAGCAGTGAAGTTAGCGTCTATGAGCAGTTCTTC
cdr3_aa: CASSEVSVYEQFF

v_call: TRBV19
d_call: .
clone_size: few
j_call: TRBJ1-5
cdr3_nt: TGTGCCAGTAGTCGGGGTTACGGGCAGCCCCAGCATTTT
cdr3_aa: CASSRGYGQPQHF

v_call: TRBV5-1
d_call: TRBD2
clone_size: once
j_call: TRBJ2-7
cdr3_nt: TGCGCCAGCAGCTTAGCGGGGGGAGGCTACGAGCAGTACTTC
cdr3_aa: CASSLAGGGYEQYF

v_call: TRBV6-5
d_call: TRBD1
clone_size: .
j_call: TRBJ1-2
cdr3_nt: TGTGCCAGCAGTAGGGGGCCTAGGTATGGCTACACCTTC
cdr3_aa: CASSRGPRYGYTF

v_call: TRBV7-9
d_call: TRBD2
clone_size: .
j_call: TRBJ2-7
cdr3_nt: TGTGCCAGCAGCTCCCAACTAGCGGGAAAATACGAGCAGTACTTC
cdr3_aa: CASSSQLAGKYEQYF

v_call: TRBV5-5
d_call: .
clone_size: .
j_call: TRBJ2-7
cdr3_nt: TGTGCCAGCAGCTTGGCTCAGGTAACCTACGAGCAGTACTTC
cdr3_aa: CASSLAQVTYEQYF

v_call: TRBV7-6
d_call: .
clone_size: .
j_call: TRBJ1-5
cdr3_nt: TGTGCCAGCAGCCCCGATTTGAGTCAGCCCCAGCATTTT
cdr3_aa: CASSPDLSQPQHF

v_call: TRBV6-5
d_call: TRBD2
clone_size: .
j_call: TRBJ2-1
cdr3_nt: TGTGCCAGCAGTTACCTAGCGGGAGGGAGATACAATGAGCAGTTCTTC
cdr3_aa: CASSYLAGGRYNEQFF

v_call: TRBV2
d_call: .
clone_size: .
j_call: TRBJ2-7
cdr3_nt: TGTGCCAGCAGTGACTGGCTAGGCAGCGACTACGAGCAGTACTTC
cdr3_aa: CASSDWLGSDYEQYF

v_call: TRBV3-1/TRBV3-2
d_call: .
clone_size: .
j_call: TRBJ2-2
cdr3_nt: TGTGCCAGCACGGGTCACGGGGAGCTGTTTTTT
cdr3_aa: CASTGHGELFF

v_call: TRBV14
d_call: TRBD2
clone_size: many
j_call: TRBJ2-7
cdr3_nt: TGTGCCAGCAGCCAAGACGAGATAGCGGGAAGGTACGAGCAGTACTTC
cdr3_aa: CASSQDEIAGRYEQYF

v_call: TRBV3-1/TRBV3-2
d_call: TRBD1
clone_size: .
j_call: TRBJ1-2
cdr3_nt: TGTGCCAGCAGCCAAGTCCCCTGGACAGGGAATGGCTACACCTTC
cdr3_aa: CASSQVPWTGNGYTF

v_call: TRBV19
d_call: .
clone_size: once
j_call: TRBJ2-2
cdr3_nt: TGTGCCAGTAGTATAGGACAGGTCAACACCGGGGAGCTGTTTTTT
cdr3_aa: CASSIGQVNTGELFF